A single TCR beta chain is shown here with its context. Its antigen is not known. The sample comes from a study of shared clonotypes between healthy human individuals. The overall study: With ages of 18 to 49, the donors were a couple of women and a few men. Three CD4 naive, three CD4 memory, two CD8 naive and one CD8 memory plate were used per donor.

CDR1 and CDR2 (germline): SGHKS, YYEKEE (reference sequence). V lost 4 bases and J lost 1, with 11 bases in between. There are 14 residues in the CDR3. TCRdb keeps only in-frame clones here, not all; method: immunoSEQ multiplex PCR. Among some 1 million clones, 70% to 80% were seen once, and the ten largest hold about 1.5%. All the donors were Caucasian adults who lived in Nashville, Tennessee. Findings of the study overall: A generally larger estimated richness was seen in naive subsets than in memory subsets.

Sequencing input: memory CD4+ T cells sorted from blood. Stated subset: CD45RA-negative fraction. This chain uses TRBV5-5 with TRBJ2-5; a possible D gene is TRBD2 (6 bases). The receptor comes from a man aged 18 to 30 in good health. The CDR3 bases are TGTGCCAGCAGCCTGCGGGACTTCCAAGAGACCCAGTACTTC. The encoded protein is CASSLRDFQETQYF.